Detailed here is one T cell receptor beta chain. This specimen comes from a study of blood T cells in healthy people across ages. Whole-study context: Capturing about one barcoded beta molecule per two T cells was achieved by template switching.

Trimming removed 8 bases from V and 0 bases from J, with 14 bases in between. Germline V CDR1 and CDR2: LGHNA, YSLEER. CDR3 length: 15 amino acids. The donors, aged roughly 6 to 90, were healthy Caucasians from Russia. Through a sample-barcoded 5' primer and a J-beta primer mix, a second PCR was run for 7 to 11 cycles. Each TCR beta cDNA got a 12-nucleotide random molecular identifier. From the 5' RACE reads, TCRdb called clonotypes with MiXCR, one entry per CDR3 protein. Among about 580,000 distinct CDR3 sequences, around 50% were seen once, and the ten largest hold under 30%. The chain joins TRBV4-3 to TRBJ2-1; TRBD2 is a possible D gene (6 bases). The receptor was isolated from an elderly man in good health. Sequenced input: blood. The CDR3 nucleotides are TGCGCCAGCCAACGGGGAGCGGGCTCCTACAATGAGCAGTTCTTC. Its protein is CASQRGAGSYNEQFF.